The T cell receptor (beta chain) under discussion was sequenced for a study of blood T cells in healthy people across ages. Whole-study context: About one barcoded TCR beta cDNA was captured per two T cells.

PCR was performed a second time for about 7 to 12 cycles using a sample-barcoded 5' primer and a J-beta primer mix. MiXCR, run by TCRdb on the 5' RACE reads, gives a single entry per CDR3 protein. The profile shows roughly 1.5 million distinct CDR3 sequences, less than 45% of them singletons. The germline gives CDR1 SNHLY, CDR2 FYNNEI. This CDR3 region has 12 residues. Trimming took 7 bases from V and 5 from J; bases not matched to a gene: 4. The genes are TRBV2 and TRBJ2-7; 8 nucleotides agree with TRBD2. The source is a woman between 18 and 29 years old in good health. Sequencing was performed on blood. The CDR3 protein is CASTYGGDEQYF. In DNA form, the CDR3 reads TGTGCCAGCACCTACGGGGGGGACGAGCAGTACTTC.